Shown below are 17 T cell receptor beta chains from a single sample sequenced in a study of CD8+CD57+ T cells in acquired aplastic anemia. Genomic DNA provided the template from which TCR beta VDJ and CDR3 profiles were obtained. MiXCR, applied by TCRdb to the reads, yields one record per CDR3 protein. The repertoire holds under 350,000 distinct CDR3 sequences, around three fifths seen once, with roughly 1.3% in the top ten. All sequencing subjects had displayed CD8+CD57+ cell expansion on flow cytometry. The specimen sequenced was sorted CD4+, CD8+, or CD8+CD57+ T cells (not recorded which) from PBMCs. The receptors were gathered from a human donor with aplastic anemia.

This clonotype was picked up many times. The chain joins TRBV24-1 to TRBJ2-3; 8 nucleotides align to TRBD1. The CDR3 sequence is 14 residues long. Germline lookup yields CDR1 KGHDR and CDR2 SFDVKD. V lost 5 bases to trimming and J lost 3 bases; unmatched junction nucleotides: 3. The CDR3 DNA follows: TGTGCCACCAGTGCCAGGGGGCGTACAGATACGCAGTATTTT. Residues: CATSARGRTDTQYF.

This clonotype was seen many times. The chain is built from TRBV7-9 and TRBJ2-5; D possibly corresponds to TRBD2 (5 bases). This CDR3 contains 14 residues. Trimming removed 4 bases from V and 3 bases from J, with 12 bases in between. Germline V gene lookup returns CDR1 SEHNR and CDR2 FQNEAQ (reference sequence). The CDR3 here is CASSYQTGKETQYF. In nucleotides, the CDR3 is TGTGCCAGCAGCTACCAGACGGGGAAAGAGACCCAGTACTTC.

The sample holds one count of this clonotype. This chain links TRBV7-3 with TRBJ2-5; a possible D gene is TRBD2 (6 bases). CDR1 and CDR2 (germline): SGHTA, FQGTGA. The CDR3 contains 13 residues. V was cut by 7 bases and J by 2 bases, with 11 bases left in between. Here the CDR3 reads CASTPGVQETQYF. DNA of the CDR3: TGTGCCAGCACCCCGGGGGTTCAAGAGACCCAGTACTTC.

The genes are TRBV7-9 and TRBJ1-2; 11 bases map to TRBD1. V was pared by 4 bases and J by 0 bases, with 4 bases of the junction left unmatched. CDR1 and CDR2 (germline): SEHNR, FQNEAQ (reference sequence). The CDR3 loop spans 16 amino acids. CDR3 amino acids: CASSYPGQGANYGYTF. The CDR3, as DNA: TGTGCCAGCAGCTACCCGGGACAGGGGGCTAACTATGGCTACACCTTC.

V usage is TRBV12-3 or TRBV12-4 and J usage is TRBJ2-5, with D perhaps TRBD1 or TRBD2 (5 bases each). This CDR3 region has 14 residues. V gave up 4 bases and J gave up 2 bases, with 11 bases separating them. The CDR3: CASSSGQLQETQYF. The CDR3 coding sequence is TGTGCCAGCAGTTCGGGGCAGTTACAAGAGACCCAGTACTTC.

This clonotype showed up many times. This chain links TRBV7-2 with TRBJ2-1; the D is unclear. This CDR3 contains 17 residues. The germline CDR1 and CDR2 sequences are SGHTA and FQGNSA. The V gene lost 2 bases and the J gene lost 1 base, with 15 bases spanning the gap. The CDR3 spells CASSLTAVAGSYNEQFF. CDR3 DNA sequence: TGTGCCAGCAGCTTAACGGCGGTCGCAGGTTCCTACAATGAGCAGTTCTTC.

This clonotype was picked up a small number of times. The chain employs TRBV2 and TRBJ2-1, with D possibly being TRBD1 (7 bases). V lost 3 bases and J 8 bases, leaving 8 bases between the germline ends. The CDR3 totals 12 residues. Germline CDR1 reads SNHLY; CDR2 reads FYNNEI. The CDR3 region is CASSDRGDEQFF. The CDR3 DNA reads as TGTGCCAGCAGTGACAGGGGGGATGAGCAGTTCTTC.

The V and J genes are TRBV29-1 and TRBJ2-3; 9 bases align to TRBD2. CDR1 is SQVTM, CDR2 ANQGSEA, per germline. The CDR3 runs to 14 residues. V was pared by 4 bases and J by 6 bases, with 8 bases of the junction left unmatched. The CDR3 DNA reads TGCAGCGTTGCGGGCGGGGGGGCGCCGGATACGCAGTATTTT. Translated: CSVAGGGAPDTQYF.

CDR3 sequence (DNA): TGTGCAGCGGGGCGGAGGAGCTCCTACGAGCAGTACTTC. It is translated as CAAGRRSSYEQYF. This sequence joins TRBV2 and TRBJ2-7; 7 bases are a match to TRBD2. Germline V gives CDR1 SNHLY, CDR2 FYNNEI. The CDR3 consists of 13 residues. Complete variable domain (other parts from reference TRBV2 and TRBJ2-7): EPEVTQTPSHQVTQMGQEVILRCVPISNHLYFYWYRQILGQKVEFLVSFYNNEISEKSEIFDDQFSVERPDGSNFTLKIRSTKLEDSAMYFCAAGRRSSYEQYFGPGTRLTVT.

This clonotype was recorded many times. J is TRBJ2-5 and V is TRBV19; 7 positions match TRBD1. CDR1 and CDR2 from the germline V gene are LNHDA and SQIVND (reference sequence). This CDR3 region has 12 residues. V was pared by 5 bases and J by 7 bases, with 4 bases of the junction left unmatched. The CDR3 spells CASSAGGGTQYF. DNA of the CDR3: TGTGCCAGTAGTGCAGGGGGTGGGACCCAGTACTTC.

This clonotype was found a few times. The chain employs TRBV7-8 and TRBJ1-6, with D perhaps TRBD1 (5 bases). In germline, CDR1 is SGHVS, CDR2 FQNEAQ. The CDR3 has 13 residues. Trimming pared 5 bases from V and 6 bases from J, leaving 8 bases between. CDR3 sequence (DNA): TGTGCCAGCAGCCTGGGGGTTAATTCACCCCTCCACTTT. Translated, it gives CASSLGVNSPLHF.

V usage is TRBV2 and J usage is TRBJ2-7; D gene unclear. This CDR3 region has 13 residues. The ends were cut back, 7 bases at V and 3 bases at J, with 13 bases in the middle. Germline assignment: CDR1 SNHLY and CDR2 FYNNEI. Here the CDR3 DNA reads TGTGCCAGCATTGGGTTTTCGGACTACGAGCAGTACTTC. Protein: CASIGFSDYEQYF.

CDR3 loop: CASTLGQGNSPLHF. The CDR3 nucleotides read TGTGCCAGCACTCTTGGACAGGGGAATTCACCCCTCCACTTT. The chain couples TRBV25-1 to TRBJ1-6; 9 bases are shared with TRBD1. The CDR3 has 14 amino acids. The germline CDR1 and CDR2 sequences are MGHDK and SYGVNS. V was pared by 7 bases and J by 7 bases, with 5 bases of the junction left unmatched.

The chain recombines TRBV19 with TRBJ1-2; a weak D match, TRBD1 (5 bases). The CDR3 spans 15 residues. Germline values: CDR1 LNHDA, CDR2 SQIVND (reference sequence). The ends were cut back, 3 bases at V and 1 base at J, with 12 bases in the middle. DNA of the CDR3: TGTGCCAGTAGTATGAGGCAGGGTAGTAACTATGGCTACACCTTC. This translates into CASSMRQGSNYGYTF.

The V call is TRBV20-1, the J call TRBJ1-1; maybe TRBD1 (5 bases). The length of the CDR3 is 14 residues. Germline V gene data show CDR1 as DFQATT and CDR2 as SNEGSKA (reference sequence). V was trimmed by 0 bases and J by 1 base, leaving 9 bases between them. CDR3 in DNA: TGCAGTGCTAGAGATAGTGGGGGGAACACTGAAGCTTTCTTT. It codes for CSARDSGGNTEAFF.

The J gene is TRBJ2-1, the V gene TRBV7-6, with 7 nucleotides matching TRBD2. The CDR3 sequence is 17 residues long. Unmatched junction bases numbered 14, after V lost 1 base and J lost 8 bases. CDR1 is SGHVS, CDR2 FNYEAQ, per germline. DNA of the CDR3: TGTGCCAGCAGCTTAGACCCGAGCGGGATCACCGGCGATGAGCAGTTCTTC. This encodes CASSLDPSGITGDEQFF.

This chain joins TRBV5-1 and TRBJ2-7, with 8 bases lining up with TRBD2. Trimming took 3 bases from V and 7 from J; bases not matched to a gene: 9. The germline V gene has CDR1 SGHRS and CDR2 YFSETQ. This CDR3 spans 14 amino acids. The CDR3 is CASSSTSGSAEQYF. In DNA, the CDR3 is TGCGCCAGCAGCTCCACCAGCGGGAGTGCGGAGCAGTACTTC.